This T cell receptor (beta chain) was retrieved from a study of Graves' ophthalmopathy and Graves' hyperthyroidism. Study-wide findings and caveats: Ophthalmopathy could be told apart from stable hyperthyroidism by a 13-signature model (about 88% sensitivity, about 81% specificity).

The authors amplified TCR beta CDR3 regions from RNA transcripts. Second-round multiplex PCR came after a first-round RT-PCR that employed HTBI primers. One entry per CDR3 protein, called by TCRdb with MiXCR from the multiplex PCR reads. The table has 400,000 or so distinct CDR3 sequences, approximately 15% seen once. About this clonotype itself: What it binds is not known. This sequence may be a read error, since a much larger clone differs from it by one base.

Hyperthyroidism was new, under 2 months, in patients aged 18 to 65. Certain patients, namely those with other autoimmune diseases, uncontrolled infections, pregnancy or lactation, were excluded. Clinical symptoms, serum thyroxine, TRAb, thyroid ultrasound and orbital computed tomography determined diagnosis. The sequenced material came from peripheral blood. This TCR derives from a woman between 18 and 29 years old with stable Graves' hyperthyroidism.

DNA of the CDR3: TGCGCCAGCAGCTCCTCTAGCGGGGGGGCCGGGACCAAGTACTTC. Translation: CASSSSSGGAGTKYF. This sequence joins TRBV5-1 and TRBJ2-5; TRBD2 agrees at 12 bases. Germline loops: CDR1 SGHRS, CDR2 YFSETQ. There are 15 residues in the CDR3.